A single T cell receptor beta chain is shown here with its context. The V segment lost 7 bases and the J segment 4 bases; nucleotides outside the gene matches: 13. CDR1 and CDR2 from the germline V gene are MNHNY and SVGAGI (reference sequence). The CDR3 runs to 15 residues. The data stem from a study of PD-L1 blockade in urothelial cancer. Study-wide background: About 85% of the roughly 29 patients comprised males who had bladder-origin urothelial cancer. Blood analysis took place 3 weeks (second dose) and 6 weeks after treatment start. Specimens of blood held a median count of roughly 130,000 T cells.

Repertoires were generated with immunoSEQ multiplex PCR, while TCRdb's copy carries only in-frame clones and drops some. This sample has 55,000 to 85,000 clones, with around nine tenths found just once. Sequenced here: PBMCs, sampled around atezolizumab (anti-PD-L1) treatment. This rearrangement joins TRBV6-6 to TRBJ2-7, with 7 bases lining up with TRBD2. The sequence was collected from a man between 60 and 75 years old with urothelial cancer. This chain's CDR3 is CASTLGGRGHYEQYF. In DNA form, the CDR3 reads TGTGCCAGCACCCTAGGAGGGAGGGGCCATTACGAGCAGTACTTC.